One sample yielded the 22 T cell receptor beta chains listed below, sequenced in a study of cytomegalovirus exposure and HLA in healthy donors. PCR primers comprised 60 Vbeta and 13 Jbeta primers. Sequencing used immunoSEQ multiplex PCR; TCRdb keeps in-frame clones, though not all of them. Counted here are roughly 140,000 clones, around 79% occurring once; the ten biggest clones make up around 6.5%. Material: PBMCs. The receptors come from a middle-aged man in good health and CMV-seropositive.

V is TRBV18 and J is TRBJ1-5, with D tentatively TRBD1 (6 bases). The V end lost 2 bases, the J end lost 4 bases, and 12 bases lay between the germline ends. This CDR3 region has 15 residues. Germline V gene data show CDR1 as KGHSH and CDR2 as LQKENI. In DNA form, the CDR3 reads TGTGCCAGCTCACCAGGCAGGGGTCAAAATCAGCCCCAGCATTTT. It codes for CASSPGRGQNQPQHF.

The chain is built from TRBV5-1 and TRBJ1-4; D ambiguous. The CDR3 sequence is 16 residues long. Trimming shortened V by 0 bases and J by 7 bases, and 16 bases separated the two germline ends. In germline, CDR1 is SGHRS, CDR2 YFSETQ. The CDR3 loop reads CASSLGWASGGEKLFF. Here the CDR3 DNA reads TGCGCCAGCAGCTTGGGCTGGGCGAGTGGTGGTGAAAAACTGTTTTTT.

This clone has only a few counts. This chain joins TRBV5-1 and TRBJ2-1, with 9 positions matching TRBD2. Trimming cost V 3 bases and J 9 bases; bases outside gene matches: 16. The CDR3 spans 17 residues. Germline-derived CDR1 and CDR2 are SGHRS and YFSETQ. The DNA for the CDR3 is TGCGCCAGCAGCTCCCTACTAGCGGGCCCCGAGGGTACTGAGCAGTTCTTC. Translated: CASSSLLAGPEGTEQFF.

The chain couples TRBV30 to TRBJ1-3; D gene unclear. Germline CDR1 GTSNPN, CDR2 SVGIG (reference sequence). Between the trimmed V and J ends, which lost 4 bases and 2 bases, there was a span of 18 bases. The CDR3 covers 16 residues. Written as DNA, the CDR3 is TGTGCCTGGACCGGGTTACCCCAGCTAACTGGAAACACCATATATTTT. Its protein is CAWTGLPQLTGNTIYF.

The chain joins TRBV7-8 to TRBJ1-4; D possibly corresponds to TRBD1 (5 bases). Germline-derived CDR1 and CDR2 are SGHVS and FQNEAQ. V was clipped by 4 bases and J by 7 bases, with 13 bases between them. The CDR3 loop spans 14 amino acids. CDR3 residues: CASSSPGRGEKLFF. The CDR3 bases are TGTGCCAGCAGCTCCCCAGGGCGTGGTGAAAAACTGTTTTTT.

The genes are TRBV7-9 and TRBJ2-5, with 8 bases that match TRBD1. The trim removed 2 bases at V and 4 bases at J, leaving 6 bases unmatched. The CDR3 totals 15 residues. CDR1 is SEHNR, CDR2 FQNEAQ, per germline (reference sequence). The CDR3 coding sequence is TGTGCCAGCAGCTTAAGCGGGCAGGGGGCAGAGACCCAGTACTTC. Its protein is CASSLSGQGAETQYF. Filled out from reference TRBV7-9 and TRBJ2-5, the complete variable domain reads DTGVSQNPRHKITKRGQNVTFRCDPISEHNRLYWYRQTLGQGPEFLTYFQNEAQLEKSRLLSDRFSAERPKGSFSTLEIQRTEQGDSAMYLCASSLSGQGAETQYFGPGTRLLVL.

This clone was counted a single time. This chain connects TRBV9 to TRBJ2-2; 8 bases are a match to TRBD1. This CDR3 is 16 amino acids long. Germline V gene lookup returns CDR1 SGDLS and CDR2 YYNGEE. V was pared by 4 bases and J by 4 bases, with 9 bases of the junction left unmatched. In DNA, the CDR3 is TGTGCCAGCAGCCCGATCGGACAGGGAGGCACCGGGGAGCTGTTTTTT. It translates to CASSPIGQGGTGELFF.

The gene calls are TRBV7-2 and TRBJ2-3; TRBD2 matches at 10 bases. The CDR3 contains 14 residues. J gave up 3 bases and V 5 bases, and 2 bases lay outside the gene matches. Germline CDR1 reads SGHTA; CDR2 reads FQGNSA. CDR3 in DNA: TGTGCCAGCAGCGTGGGACTAGCGACAGATACGCAGTATTTT. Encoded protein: CASSVGLATDTQYF.

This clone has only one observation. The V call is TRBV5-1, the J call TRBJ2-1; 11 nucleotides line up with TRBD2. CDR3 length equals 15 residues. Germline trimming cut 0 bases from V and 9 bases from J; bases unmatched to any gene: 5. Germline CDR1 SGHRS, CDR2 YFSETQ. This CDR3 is CASSLGLAGRGEQFF. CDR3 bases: TGCGCCAGCAGCTTGGGACTAGCGGGGAGGGGTGAGCAGTTCTTC.

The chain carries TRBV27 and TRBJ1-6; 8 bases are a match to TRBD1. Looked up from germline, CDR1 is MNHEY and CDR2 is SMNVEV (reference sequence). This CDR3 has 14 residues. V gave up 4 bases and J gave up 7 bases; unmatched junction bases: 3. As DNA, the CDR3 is TGTGCCAGCAGTTCGGGGACAGGCAATTCACCCCTCCACTTT. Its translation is CASSSGTGNSPLHF.

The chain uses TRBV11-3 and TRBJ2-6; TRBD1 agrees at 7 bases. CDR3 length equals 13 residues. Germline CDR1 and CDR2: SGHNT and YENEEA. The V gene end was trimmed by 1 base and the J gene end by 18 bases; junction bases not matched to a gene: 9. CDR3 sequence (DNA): TGTGCCAGCAGCTTAGGTGGGACAGAGAAAAGGACTTTC. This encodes CASSLGGTEKRTF.

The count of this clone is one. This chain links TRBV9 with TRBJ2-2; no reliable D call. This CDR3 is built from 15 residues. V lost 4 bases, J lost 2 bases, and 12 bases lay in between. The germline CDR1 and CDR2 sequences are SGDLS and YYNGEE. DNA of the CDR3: TGTGCCAGCAGCCCTCGACACCTAAACACCGGGGAGCTGTTTTTT. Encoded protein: CASSPRHLNTGELFF.

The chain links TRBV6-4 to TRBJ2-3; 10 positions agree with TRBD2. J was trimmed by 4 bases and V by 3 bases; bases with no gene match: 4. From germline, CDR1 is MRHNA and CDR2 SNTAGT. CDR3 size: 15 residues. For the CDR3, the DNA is TGTGCCAGCAGTGAAAAAGCGGGAGGGCCAGATACGCAGTATTTT. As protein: CASSEKAGGPDTQYF.

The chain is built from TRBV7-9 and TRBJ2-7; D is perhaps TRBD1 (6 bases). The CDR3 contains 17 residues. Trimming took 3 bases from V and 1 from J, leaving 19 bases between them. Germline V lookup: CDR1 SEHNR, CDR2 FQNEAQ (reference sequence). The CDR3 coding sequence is TGTGCCAGCAGCTTCCAAAGACAGGCCACACCTTCCTACGAGCAGTACTTC. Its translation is CASSFQRQATPSYEQYF.

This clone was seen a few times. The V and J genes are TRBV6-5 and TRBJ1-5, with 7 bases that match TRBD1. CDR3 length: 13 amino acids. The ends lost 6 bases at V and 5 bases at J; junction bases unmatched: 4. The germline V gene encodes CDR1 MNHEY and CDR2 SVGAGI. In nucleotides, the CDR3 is TGTGCCAGCAGCGACAGGGAGTATCAGCCCCAGCATTTT. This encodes CASSDREYQPQHF.

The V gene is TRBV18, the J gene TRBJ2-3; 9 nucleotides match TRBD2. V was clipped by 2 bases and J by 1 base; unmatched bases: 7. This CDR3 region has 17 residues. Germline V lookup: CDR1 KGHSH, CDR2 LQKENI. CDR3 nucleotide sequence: TGTGCCAGCTCACCATATAGCGGGAGTGACGGCACAGATACGCAGTATTTT. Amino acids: CASSPYSGSDGTDTQYF.

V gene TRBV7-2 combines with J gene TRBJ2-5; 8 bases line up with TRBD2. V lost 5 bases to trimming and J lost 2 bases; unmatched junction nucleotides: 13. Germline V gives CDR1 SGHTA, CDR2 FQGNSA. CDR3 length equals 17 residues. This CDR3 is CASSPGISGTIQETQYF. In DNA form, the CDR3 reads TGTGCCAGCAGCCCCGGAATTAGCGGGACGATTCAAGAGACCCAGTACTTC. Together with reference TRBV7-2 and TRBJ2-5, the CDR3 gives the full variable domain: GAGVSQSPSNKVTEKGKDVELRCDPISGHTALYWYRQSLGQGLEFLIYFQGNSAPDKSGLPSDRFSAERTGGSVSTLTIQRTQQEDSAVYLCASSPGISGTIQETQYFGPGTRLLVL.

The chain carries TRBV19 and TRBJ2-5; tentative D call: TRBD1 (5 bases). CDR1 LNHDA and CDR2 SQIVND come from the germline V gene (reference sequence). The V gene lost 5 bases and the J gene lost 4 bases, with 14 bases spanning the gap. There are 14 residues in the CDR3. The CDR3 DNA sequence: TGTGCCAGTAGTCTCTCAGGGTGGGGAGAGACCCAGTACTTC. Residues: CASSLSGWGETQYF.

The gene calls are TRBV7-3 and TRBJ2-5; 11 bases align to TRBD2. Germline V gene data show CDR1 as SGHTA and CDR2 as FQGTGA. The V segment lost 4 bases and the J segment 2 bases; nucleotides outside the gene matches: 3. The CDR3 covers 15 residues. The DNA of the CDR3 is TGTGCCAGCAGCTCGTTAGCGGGAGGGCAAGAGACCCAGTACTTC. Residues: CASSSLAGGQETQYF. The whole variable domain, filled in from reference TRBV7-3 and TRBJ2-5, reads GAGVSQTPSNKVTEKGKYVELRCDPISGHTALYWYRQSLGQGPEFLIYFQGTGAADDSGLPNDRFFAVRPEGSVSTLKIQRTERGDSAVYLCASSSLAGGQETQYFGPGTRLLVL.

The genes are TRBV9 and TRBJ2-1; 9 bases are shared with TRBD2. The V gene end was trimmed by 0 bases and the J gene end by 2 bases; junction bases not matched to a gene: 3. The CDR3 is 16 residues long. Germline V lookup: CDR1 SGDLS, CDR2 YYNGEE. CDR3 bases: TGTGCCAGCAGCGTAGGGGCGGGAGGGCCCTACAATGAGCAGTTCTTC. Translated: CASSVGAGGPYNEQFF.

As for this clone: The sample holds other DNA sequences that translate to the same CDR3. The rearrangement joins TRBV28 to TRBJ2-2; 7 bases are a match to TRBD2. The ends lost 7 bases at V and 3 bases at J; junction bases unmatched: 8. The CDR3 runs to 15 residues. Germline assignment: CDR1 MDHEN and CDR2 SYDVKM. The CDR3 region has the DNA TGTGCCAGCACCGCAGCGGGGCTAGACACCGGGGAGCTGTTTTTT. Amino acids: CASTAAGLDTGELFF.

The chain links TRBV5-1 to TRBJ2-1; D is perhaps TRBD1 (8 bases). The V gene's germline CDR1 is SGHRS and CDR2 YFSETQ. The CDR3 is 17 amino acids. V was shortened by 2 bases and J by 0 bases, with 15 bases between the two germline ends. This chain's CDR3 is CASSFLQGGVSYNEQFF. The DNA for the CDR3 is TGCGCCAGCAGCTTCTTACAGGGGGGGGTCTCCTACAATGAGCAGTTCTTC.